This paragraph reports one T cell receptor beta chain. The data originate from a study of blood T cell repertoires in COVID-19. The table came from immunoSEQ multiplex PCR; TCRdb's copy has only in-frame clones and leaves some out. The sample records almost 300,000 clones, approximately 86% being singletons. Germline V CDR1 and CDR2: KGHSH, LQKENI. There are 15 residues in the CDR3. After removal of 4 bases from V and 5 bases from J, the junction contained 6 bases not matched to a gene. This TCR was recovered from a man aged 65 to 85 with acute or convalescent COVID-19. This chain links TRBV18 with TRBJ2-2; TRBD1 agrees at 8 bases. Sample: peripheral blood. CDR3 in DNA: TGTGCCAGCTCACTCGGACAGGGCAAAACCGGGGAGCTGTTTTTT. This sequence encodes CASSLGQGKTGELFF. Supplemented by reference TRBV18 and TRBJ2-2, the full variable domain reads NAGVMQNPRHLVRRRGQEARLRCSPMKGHSHVYWYRQLPEEGLKFMVYLQKENIIDESGMPKERFSAEFPKEGPSILRIQQVVRGDSAAYFCASSLGQGKTGELFFGEGSRLTVL.